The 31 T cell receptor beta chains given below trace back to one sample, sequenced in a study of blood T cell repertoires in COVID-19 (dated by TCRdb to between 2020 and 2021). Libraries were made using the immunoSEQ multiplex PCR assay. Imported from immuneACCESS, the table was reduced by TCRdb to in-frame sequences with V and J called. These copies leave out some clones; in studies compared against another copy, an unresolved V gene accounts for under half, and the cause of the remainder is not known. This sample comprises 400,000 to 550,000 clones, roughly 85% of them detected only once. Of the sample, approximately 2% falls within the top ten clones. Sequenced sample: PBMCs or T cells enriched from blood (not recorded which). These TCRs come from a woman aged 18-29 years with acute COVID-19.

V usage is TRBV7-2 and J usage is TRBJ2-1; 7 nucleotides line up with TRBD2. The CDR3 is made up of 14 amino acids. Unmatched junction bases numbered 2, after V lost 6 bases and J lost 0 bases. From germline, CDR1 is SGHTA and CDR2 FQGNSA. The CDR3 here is CASRGRASYNEQFF. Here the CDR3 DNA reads TGTGCCAGCAGAGGGAGGGCCTCCTACAATGAGCAGTTCTTC.

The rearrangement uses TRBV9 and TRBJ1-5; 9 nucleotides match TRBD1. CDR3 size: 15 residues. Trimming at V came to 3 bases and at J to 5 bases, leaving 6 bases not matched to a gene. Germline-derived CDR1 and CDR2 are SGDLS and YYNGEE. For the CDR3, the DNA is TGTGCCAGCAGCGCAACCGGGACAGGGTATCAGCCCCAGCATTTT. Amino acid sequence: CASSATGTGYQPQHF.

CDR3 in amino acids: CASSKSSGRTGELFF. The CDR3 coding sequence is TGTGCCAGCAGCAAATCTAGCGGGAGGACTGGGGAGCTGTTTTTT. This chain links TRBV11-2 with TRBJ2-2; TRBD2 agrees at 11 bases. The CDR3 has 15 amino acids. Per the germline V gene, CDR1 is SGHAT and CDR2 is FQNNGV. The trim removed 5 bases at V and 8 bases at J, leaving 7 bases unmatched.

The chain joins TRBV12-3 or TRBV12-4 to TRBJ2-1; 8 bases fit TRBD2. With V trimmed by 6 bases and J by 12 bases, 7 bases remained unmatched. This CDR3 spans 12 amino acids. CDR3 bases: TGTGCCAGCAGCCCGAGCGGGAGATTGCAGTTCTTC. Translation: CASSPSGRLQFF.

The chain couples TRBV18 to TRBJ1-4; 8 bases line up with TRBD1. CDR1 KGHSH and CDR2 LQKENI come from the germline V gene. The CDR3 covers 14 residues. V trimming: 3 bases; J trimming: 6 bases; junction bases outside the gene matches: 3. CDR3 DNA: TGTGCCAGCTCACCCGCAGGGGGCGATGAAAAACTGTTTTTT. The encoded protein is CASSPAGGDEKLFF.

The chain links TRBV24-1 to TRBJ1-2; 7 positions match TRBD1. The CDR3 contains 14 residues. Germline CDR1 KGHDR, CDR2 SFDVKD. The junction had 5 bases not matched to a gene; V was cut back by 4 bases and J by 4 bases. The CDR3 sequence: CATSDSDRVYGYTF. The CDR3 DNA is TGTGCCACCAGTGACTCCGACAGGGTCTATGGCTACACCTTC.

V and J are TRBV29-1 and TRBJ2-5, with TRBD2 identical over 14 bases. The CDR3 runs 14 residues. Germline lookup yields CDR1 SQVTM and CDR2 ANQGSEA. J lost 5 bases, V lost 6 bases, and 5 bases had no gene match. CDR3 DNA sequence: TGCAGCGTCGCCGGACTAGCGGGAGGTGAGACCCAGTACTTC. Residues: CSVAGLAGGETQYF.

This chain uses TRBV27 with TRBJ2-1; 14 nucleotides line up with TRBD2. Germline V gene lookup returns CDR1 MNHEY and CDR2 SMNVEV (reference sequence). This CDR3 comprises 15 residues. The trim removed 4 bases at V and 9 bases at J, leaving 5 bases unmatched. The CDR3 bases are TGTGCCAGCAGTTGGACAGGGACTAGCGGGAGTGAGCAGTTCTTC. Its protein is CASSWTGTSGSEQFF.

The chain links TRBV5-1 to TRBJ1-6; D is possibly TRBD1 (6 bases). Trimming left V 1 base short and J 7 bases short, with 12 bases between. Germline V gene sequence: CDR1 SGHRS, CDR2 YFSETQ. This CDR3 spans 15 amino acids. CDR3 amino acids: CASSLLDRLNSPLHF. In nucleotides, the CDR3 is TGCGCCAGCAGCTTGTTAGACAGGCTGAATTCACCCCTCCACTTT.

The DNA for the CDR3 is TGTGCCAGCAGCTCGGGACTAGCGGGAGGGACCCAGTACTTC. It encodes CASSSGLAGGTQYF. J is TRBJ2-5 and V is TRBV7-2; 15 bases are a match to TRBD2. Germline CDR1 SGHTA, CDR2 FQGNSA. With 4 bases clipped from V and 7 bases from J, the junction kept 1 base outside the gene matches. CDR3 length: 14 residues.

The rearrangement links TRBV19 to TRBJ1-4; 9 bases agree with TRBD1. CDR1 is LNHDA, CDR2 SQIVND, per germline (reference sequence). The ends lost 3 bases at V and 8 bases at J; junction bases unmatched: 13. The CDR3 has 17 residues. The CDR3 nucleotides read TGTGCCAGTAGTATCAGGGACCGGGACAGGGAACAGGAAAAACTGTTTTTT. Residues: CASSIRDRDREQEKLFF.

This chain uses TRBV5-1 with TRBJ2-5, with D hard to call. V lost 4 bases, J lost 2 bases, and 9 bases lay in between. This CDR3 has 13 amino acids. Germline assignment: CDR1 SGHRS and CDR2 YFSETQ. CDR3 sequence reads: CASSEARQETQYF. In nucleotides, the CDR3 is TGCGCCAGCAGCGAAGCTAGACAAGAGACCCAGTACTTC.

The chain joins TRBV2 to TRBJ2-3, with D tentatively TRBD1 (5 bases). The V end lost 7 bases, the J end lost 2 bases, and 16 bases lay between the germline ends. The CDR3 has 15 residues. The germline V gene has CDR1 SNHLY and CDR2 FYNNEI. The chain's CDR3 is CASTPWGSYTDTQYF. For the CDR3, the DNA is TGTGCCAGCACTCCTTGGGGCAGCTACACAGATACGCAGTATTTT.

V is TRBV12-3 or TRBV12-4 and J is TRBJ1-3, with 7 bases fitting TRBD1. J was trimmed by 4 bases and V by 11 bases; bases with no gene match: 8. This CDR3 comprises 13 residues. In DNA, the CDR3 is TGTGCCGTTACCCAGGGGGGAGGAAACACCATATATTTT. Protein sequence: CAVTQGGGNTIYF.

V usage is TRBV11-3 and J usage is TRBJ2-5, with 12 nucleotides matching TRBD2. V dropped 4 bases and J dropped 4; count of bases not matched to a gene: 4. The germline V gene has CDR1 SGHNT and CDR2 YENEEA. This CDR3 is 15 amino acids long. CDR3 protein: CASSSTSGRGETQYF. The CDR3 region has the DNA TGTGCCAGCAGCTCGACTAGCGGGAGAGGAGAGACCCAGTACTTC.

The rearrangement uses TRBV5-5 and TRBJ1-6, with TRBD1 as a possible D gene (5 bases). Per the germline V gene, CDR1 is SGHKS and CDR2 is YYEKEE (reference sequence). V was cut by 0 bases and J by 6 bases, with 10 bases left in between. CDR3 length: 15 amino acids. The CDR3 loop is CASSLEQEINSPLHF. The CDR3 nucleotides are TGTGCCAGCAGCTTGGAACAGGAGATTAATTCACCCCTCCACTTT.

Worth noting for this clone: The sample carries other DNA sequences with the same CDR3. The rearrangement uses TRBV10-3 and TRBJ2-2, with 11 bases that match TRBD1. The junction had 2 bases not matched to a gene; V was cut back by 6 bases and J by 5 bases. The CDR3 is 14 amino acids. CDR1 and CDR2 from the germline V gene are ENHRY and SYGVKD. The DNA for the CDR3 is TGTGCCATCAGGGGACAGGGGGATACCGGGGAGCTGTTTTTT. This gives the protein CAIRGQGDTGELFF.

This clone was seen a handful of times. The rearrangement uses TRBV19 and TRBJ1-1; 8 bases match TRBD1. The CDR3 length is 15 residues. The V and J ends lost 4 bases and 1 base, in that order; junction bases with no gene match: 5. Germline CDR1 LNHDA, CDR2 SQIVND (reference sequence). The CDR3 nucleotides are TGTGCCAGTAGTACGTTGGACAGGGCGAACACTGAAGCTTTCTTT. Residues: CASSTLDRANTEAFF.

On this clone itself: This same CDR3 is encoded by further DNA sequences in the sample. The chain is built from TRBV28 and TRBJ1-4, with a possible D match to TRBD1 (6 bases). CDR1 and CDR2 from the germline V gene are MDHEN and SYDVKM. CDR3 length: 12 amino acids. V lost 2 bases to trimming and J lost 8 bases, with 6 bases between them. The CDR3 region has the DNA TGTGCCAGCAGTTTAAGGGGGGAAAAACTGTTTTTT. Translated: CASSLRGEKLFF.

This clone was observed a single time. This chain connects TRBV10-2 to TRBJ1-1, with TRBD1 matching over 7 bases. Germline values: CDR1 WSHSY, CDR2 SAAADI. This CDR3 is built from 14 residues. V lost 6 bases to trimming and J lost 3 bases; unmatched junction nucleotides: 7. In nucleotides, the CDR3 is TGCGCCAGCAGGTACCAGGGGGGACACACTGAAGCTTTCTTT. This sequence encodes CASRYQGGHTEAFF.

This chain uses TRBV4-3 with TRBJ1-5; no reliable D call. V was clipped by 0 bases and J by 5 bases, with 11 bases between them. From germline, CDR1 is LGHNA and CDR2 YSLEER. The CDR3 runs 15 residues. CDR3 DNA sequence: TGCGCCAGCAGCCAAGATCATAACAGATATCAGCCCCAGCATTTT. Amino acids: CASSQDHNRYQPQHF.

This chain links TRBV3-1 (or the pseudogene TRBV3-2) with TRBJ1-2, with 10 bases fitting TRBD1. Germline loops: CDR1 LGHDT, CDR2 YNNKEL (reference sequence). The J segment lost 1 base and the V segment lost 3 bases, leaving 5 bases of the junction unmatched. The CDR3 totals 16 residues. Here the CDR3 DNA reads TGTGCCAGCAGCCACGTCGGACAGGGGGGTAACTATGGCTACACCTTC. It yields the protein CASSHVGQGGNYGYTF.

The CDR3 spells CASTRGGLSSYNSPLHF. The CDR3 bases are TGTGCCAGCACCAGGGGCGGATTAAGCTCCTATAATTCACCCCTCCACTTT. The chain has TRBV27 and TRBJ1-6; TRBD1 is a possible D gene (6 bases). Germline-derived CDR1 and CDR2 are MNHEY and SMNVEV (reference sequence). The CDR3 runs 17 residues. Trimming took 7 bases from V and 0 from J, leaving 16 bases between them.

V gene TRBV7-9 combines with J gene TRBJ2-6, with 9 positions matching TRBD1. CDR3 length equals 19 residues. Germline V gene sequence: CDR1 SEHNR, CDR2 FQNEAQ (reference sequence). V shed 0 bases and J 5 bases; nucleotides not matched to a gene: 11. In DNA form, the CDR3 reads TGTGCCAGCAGCTTAGCCTGGACAGGGGTGGATTCTTGGGCCAACGTCCTGACTTTC. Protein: CASSLAWTGVDSWANVLTF.

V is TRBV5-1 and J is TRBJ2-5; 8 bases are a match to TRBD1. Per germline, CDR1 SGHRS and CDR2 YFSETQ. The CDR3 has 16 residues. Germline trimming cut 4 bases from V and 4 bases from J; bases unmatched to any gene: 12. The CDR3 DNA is TGCGCCAGCAGCCCCGCTGACAGGGGCGAGGGAGAGACCCAGTACTTC. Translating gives CASSPADRGEGETQYF.

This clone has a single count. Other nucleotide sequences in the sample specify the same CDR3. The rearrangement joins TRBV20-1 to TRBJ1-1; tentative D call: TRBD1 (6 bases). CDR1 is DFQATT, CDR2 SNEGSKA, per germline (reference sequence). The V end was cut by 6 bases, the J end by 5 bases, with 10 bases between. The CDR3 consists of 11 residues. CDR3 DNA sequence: TGCAGTGCCGAGAGGGGGACTGAAGCTTTCTTT. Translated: CSAERGTEAFF.

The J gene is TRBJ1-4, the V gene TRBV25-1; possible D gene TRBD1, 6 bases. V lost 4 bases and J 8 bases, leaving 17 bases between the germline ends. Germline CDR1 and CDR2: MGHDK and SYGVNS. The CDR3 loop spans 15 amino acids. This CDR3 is CASSASRRQGEKLFF. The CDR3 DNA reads TGTGCCAGCAGTGCCTCCAGAAGGCAGGGGGAAAAACTGTTTTTT.

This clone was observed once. The CDR3 sequence: CASSQESASGRGPQFF. CDR3 DNA sequence: TGCGCCAGCAGCCAAGAATCGGCTAGCGGGAGAGGTCCACAGTTCTTC. The chain has TRBV4-3 and TRBJ2-1; TRBD2 matches 10 bases. CDR3 length equals 16 residues. With V trimmed by 0 bases and J by 13 bases, 12 bases remained unmatched. Germline V gene data show CDR1 as LGHNA and CDR2 as YSLEER.

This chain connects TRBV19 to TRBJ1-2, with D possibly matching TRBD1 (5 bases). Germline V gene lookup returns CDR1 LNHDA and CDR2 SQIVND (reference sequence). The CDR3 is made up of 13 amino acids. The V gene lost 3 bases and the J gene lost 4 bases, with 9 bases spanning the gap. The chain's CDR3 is CASSIMGGYGYTF. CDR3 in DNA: TGTGCCAGTAGTATTATGGGGGGCTATGGCTACACCTTC.

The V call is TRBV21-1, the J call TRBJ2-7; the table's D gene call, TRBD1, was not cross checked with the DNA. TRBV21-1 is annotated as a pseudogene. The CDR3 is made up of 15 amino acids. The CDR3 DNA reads TGTGCCAGCAGCAAACGAAGAGACAGGCGGGTCGAGCAGTACTTC. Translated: CASSKRRDRRVEQYF.

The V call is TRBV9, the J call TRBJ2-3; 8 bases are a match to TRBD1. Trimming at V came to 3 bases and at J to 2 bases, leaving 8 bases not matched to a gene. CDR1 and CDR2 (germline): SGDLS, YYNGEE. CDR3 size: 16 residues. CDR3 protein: CASSASGQANTDTQYF. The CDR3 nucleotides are TGTGCCAGCAGCGCATCGGGACAGGCAAACACAGATACGCAGTATTTT.